The source of this TCR beta chain is a study of STAT3 mutations in large granular lymphocyte leukemia. Study-level points and caveats: Sampling intervals varied between patients and samples. At least one immunodominant TCR beta clonotype appeared in every T-cell large granular lymphocyte leukemia patient.

The CDR3 loop spans 15 amino acids. V shed 1 base and J shed 4 bases, with 11 bases lying between them. Germline V lookup: CDR1 KGHSH, CDR2 LQKENI. As concerns this clone: Antigen: not known.

The method was immunoSEQ multiplex PCR; TCRdb's version includes in-frame clones alone and lacks a portion of them. The profile shows under 25,000 clones, around 93% of them singletons. The sequencing input was peripheral blood mononuclear cells. The TCR originated in a man aged 55 to 70 with T-cell large granular lymphocyte leukemia. Some clones in this sample may be carry-over from other donors' samples. The rearrangement uses TRBV18 and TRBJ1-5; perhaps TRBD1 as D (6 bases). This CDR3 reads CASSPLQGLNQPQHF. DNA of the CDR3: TGTGCCAGCTCACCACTGCAGGGGCTAAATCAGCCCCAGCATTTT. The entire variable domain, with the rest obtained from reference TRBV18 and TRBJ1-5, is as follows: NAGVMQNPRHLVRRRGQEARLRCSPMKGHSHVYWYRQLPEEGLKFMVYLQKENIIDESGMPKERFSAEFPKEGPSILRIQQVVRGDSAAYFCASSPLQGLNQPQHFGDGTRLSIL.